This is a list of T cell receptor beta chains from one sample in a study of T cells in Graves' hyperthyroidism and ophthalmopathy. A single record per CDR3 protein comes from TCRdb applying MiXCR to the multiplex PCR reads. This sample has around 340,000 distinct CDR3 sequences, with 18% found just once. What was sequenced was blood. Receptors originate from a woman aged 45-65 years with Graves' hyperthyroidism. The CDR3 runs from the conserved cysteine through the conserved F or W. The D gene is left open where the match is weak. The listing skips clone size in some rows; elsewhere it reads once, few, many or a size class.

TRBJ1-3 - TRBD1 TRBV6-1 TGTGCCAGCAGTGACAACAGGGGAGGAAACACCATATATTTT CASSDNRGGNTIYF
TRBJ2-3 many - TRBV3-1 TGTGCCAGCAGCTACGGACGGATCACAGATACGCAGTATTTT CASSYGRITDTQYF
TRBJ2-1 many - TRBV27 TGTGCCAGCAGTTTAGCCAGCACGAGCTCCTACAATGAGCAGTTCTTC CASSLASTSSYNEQFF
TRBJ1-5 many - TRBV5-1 TGCGCCAGCAGCTTGACAGGGAATAGCAATCAGCCCCAGCATTTT CASSLTGNSNQPQHF
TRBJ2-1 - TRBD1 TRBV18 TGTGCCAGCTCATTTACCGGGACAGGGTCCACTGAGCAGTTCTTC CASSFTGTGSTEQFF
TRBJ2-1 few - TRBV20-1 TGCAGTGCGCCCTCGTACAATGAGCAGTTCTTC CSAPSYNEQFF
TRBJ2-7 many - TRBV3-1 TGTGCCAGCAGCCATGGACACAGATACGAGCAGTACTTC CASSHGHRYEQYF
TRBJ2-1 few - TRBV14 TGTGCCAGCAGCCAAGATATGGGTTACAATGAGCAGTTCTTC CASSQDMGYNEQFF
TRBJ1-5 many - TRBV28 TGTGCCAGCAGTTTTAGCGGTGATAGCAATCAGCCCCAGCATTTT CASSFSGDSNQPQHF
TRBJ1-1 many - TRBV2 TGTGCCGACACCGCGAAGAGCATGAACACTGAAGCTTTCTTT CADTAKSMNTEAFF
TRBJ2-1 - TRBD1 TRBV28 TGTGCCAGCAGTGGACAGGCCAATGAGCAGTTCTTC CASSGQANEQFF
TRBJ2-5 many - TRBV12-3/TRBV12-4 TGTGCCAGCAGTCAAGACAAGGTCGGGTGGGAGACCCAGTACTTC CASSQDKVGWETQYF
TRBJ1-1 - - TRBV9 TGTGCCAGCAGCGCGTTCCCTAGGGGCATGAACACTGAAGCTTTCTTT CASSAFPRGMNTEAFF
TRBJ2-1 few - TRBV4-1 TGCGCCAGCAGCCAAGGGGACTCGAGCTCCTACAATGAGCAGTTCTTC CASSQGDSSSYNEQFF
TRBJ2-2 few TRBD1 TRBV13 TGTGCCAGCAGTTCAAACAGGGGCGTGGGCGGGGAGCTGTTTTTT CASSSNRGVGGELFF
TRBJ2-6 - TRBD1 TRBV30 TGTGCCTGGTCGACAGGGTCTGGGGCCAACGTCCTGACTTTC CAWSTGSGANVLTF
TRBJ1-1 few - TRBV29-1 TGCAGCGTGATCGGGGGCGCGGGCACTGAAGCTTTCTTT CSVIGGAGTEAFF
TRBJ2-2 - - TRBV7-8 TGTGCCAGCAGCTCCCCCTCGAACACCGGGGAGCTGTTTTTT CASSSPSNTGELFF
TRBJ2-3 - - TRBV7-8 TGTGCCAGCACCCAACGGGGGCCCACAGATACGCAGTATTTT CASTQRGPTDTQYF
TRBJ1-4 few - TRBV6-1 TGTGCCAGCAGTCCGGACGGTGTCAGGAAAAAACTGTTTTTT CASSPDGVRKKLFF
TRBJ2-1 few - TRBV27 TGTGCCAGCAGTTTAAAAGGGGTTCATGAGCAGTTCTTC CASSLKGVHEQFF
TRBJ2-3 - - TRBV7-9 TGTGCCAGCAGCTTAGAACGGCAACTCCGCATAGATACGCAGTATTTT CASSLERQLRIDTQYF
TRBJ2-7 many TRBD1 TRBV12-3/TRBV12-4 TGTGCCAGCAGTTCGGGACAGGGGGCCGACGAGCAGTACTTC CASSSGQGADEQYF
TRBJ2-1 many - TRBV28 TGTGCCAGCAGTTTAGCAGAAAACAATGAGCAGTTCTTC CASSLAENNEQFF
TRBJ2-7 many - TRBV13 TGTGCCAGCAGTCCCACCTTGACTTCCTACGAGCAGTACTTC CASSPTLTSYEQYF
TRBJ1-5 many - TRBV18 TGTGCCAGCTCACCACCATCGGACACCCAAGGGCCCCAGCATTTT CASSPPSDTQGPQHF
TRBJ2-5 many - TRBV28 TGTGCCAGCAGTACCCGCGGAGCCTACAAAGAGACCCAGTACTTC CASSTRGAYKETQYF
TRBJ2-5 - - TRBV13 TGTGCCAGCAGCCCCACGACAAAGAGGAGAGAGACCCAGTACTTC CASSPTTKRRETQYF
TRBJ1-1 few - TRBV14 TGTGCCAGCAGCCAAATCGGGACCAACACTGAAGCTTTCTTT CASSQIGTNTEAFF
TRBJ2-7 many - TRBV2 TGTGCCAGCAGAACCGGTCGTGAGCAGTACTTC CASRTGREQYF
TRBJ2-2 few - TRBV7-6 TGTGCCAGCAGCTTGTTTGGAGGGAACACCGGGGAGCTGTTTTTT CASSLFGGNTGELFF
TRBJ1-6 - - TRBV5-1 TGCGCCAGCAGCCCTTCTACAGGGAGAAATTCACCCCTCCACTTT CASSPSTGRNSPLHF
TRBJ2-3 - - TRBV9 TGTGCCAGCAGCGCCGGTCCAGGTGGCACAGATACGCAGTATTTT CASSAGPGGTDTQYF
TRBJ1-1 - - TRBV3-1 TGTGCCAGCAGCCAAGATATGGGGGCGGTTAGCGCTGAAGCTTTCTTT CASSQDMGAVSAEAFF
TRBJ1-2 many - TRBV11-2 TGTGCCAGCAGCTCAAACGGGGGATATGGCTACACCTTC CASSSNGGYGYTF
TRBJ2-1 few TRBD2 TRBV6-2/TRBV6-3 TGTGCCAGCAGGGCTAGCGGGGCCTACAATGAGCAGTTCTTC CASRASGAYNEQFF
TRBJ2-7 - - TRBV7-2 TGTGCCAGCAGCGCACGGACGGGATTAAAGACCTACGAGCAGTACTTC CASSARTGLKTYEQYF
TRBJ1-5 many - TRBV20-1 TGCAGTGCTTTGACAGGTCGCAACGCCGAGCCCCAGCATTTT CSALTGRNAEPQHF
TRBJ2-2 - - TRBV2 TGTGCCAGCAGTTGGGGGGACACCGGGGAGCTGTTTTTT CASSWGDTGELFF
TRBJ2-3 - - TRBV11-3 TGTGCCAGCAGCTTCCGTAGGACAGATACGCAGTATTTT CASSFRRTDTQYF
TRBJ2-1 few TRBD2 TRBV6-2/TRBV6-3 TGTGCCAGCAGTTACTCGATCTCGCGCGGGGGGACCAATGAGCAGTTCTTC CASSYSISRGGTNEQFF
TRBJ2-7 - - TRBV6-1 TGTGCCAGCAGTAGGGTCGATGGGTCCTACGAGCAGTACTTC CASSRVDGSYEQYF
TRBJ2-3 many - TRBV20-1 TGCAGTGCTAGAAGGACCCACTCGAGCACAGATACGCAGTATTTT CSARRTHSSTDTQYF
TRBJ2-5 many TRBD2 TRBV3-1 TGTGCCAGCAGCTGGACTAGCGGTCTAGAAGAGACCCAGTACTTC CASSWTSGLEETQYF
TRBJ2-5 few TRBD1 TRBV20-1 TGCAGTGCAAACCGCCGGACAGGGGGAATGGAGACCCAGTACTTC CSANRRTGGMETQYF
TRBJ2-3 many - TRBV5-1 TGCGCCAGCAGCGCTCACTGGGTCACAGATACGCAGTATTTT CASSAHWVTDTQYF
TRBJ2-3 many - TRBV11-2 TGTGCCAGCAGCTTAGCGAAAGATACGCAGTATTTT CASSLAKDTQYF
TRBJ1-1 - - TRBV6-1 TGTGCCAGCAGCGGGGAGGGCCGATACACTGAAGCTCTCTTT CASSGEGRYTEALF
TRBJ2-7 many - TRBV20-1 TGCAGTGCTAGAGCAGGGCACTCCTACGAGCAGTACTTC CSARAGHSYEQYF